A single sample is the source of the 28 T cell receptor beta chains below, sequenced in a study of beta chain features in type 1 diabetes. Study outcomes and limitations: TCRB CDR3s from Type 1 diabetes patients were moderately but significantly shorter in all four CD4+ subsets.

Their specific antigens are unknown. Isolated RNA was reverse transcribed in full, so expressed TCRB transcripts were sequenced. The protocol was immunoSEQ multiplex PCR, while the TCRdb copy is restricted to in-frame clones and leaves out a portion. The data hold 600,000 to 700,000 clones, with around 11% observed a single time. The specimen was naive CD4+ T cells from blood. All receptors come from a man aged 25 to 40 with type 1 diabetes.

The CDR3 nucleotides are TGTGCCAGCGGGACAGGGAATTCACCCCTCCACTTT. Its translation is CASGTGNSPLHF. The chain joins TRBV2 to TRBJ1-6, with 9 nucleotides matching TRBD1. The V and J ends lost 8 bases and 7 bases, in that order; junction bases with no gene match: 0. Germline V gives CDR1 SNHLY, CDR2 FYNNEI. The CDR3 is 12 amino acids.

The J gene is TRBJ1-6, the V gene TRBV6-5, with D possibly matching TRBD1 (5 bases). CDR3 length: 15 amino acids. V lost 5 bases and J lost 6, with 14 bases in between. Per the germline V gene, CDR1 is MNHEY and CDR2 is SVGAGI. CDR3 DNA: TGTGCCAGCAGTCCAACCGGACAATTTAATTCACCCCTCCACTTT. It yields the protein CASSPTGQFNSPLHF.

The J gene is TRBJ2-5, the V gene TRBV28; weak D call: TRBD2 (8 bases). V was shortened by 5 bases and J by 9 bases, with 22 bases between the two germline ends. Germline CDR1 reads MDHEN; CDR2 reads SYDVKM. The CDR3 sequence is 15 residues long. As DNA, the CDR3 is TGTGCCAGCAGTCCGGATCGGGAGGGGGCGGGGGCCCAGTACTTC. As protein: CASSPDREGAGAQYF.

This rearrangement joins TRBV18 to TRBJ2-5; D gene unclear. This CDR3 is 15 amino acids long. Germline V CDR1 and CDR2: KGHSH, LQKENI. Trimming left V 3 bases short and J 1 base short, with 12 bases between. The CDR3 here is CASSPIGQPQETQYF. The CDR3 DNA reads as TGTGCCAGCTCACCGATTGGGCAGCCCCAAGAGACCCAGTACTTC. Complete variable domain (other parts from reference TRBV18 and TRBJ2-5): NAGVMQNPRHLVRRRGQEARLRCSPMKGHSHVYWYRQLPEEGLKFMVYLQKENIIDESGMPKERFSAEFPKEGPSILRIQQVVRGDSAAYFCASSPIGQPQETQYFGPGTRLLVL.

This clone was recorded at least ten times. In DNA, the CDR3 is TGTGCCAGCAGCGTTACCGGACAGGCCTTCTACGAGCAGTACTTC. Protein sequence: CASSVTGQAFYEQYF. The chain links TRBV9 to TRBJ2-7; 7 bases line up with TRBD1. The CDR3 spans 15 residues. Trimming at V came to 2 bases and at J to 3 bases, leaving 8 bases not matched to a gene. Germline loops: CDR1 SGDLS, CDR2 YYNGEE.

The chain couples TRBV29-1 to TRBJ1-3; D remains unclear. V dropped 6 bases and J dropped 2 bases, with 14 bases sitting between them. The germline V gene has CDR1 SQVTM and CDR2 ANQGSEA. The CDR3 is 14 amino acids. In DNA form, the CDR3 reads TGCAGCGTGGTCCCTTCAGGAACTGGAAACACCATATATTTT. It encodes CSVVPSGTGNTIYF.

This clone was observed a few times. V usage is TRBV29-1 and J usage is TRBJ2-1; TRBD1 agrees at 9 bases. This CDR3 has 12 residues. With 7 bases clipped from V and 15 bases from J, the junction kept 13 bases outside the gene matches. CDR1 is SQVTM and CDR2 is ANQGSEA in the germline V gene. CDR3 coding DNA: TGCAGCGCCGAACCGGGGGACAGGGCGAGGTTCTTC. Translating it yields CSAEPGDRARFF.

Only a few counts were recorded for this clone. The chain uses TRBV29-1 and TRBJ1-1; D is ambiguous. CDR1 is SQVTM and CDR2 is ANQGSEA in the germline V gene. Trimming removed 4 bases from V and 1 base from J, with 4 bases in between. The CDR3 sequence is 11 residues long. The CDR3 nucleotides read TGCAGCGTTGGGTCGAACACTGAAGCTTTCTTT. Its translation: CSVGSNTEAFF.

This clone was seen more than once but under ten times. The gene calls are TRBV30 and TRBJ1-2; TRBD1 matches at 7 bases. V lost 4 bases to trimming and J lost 5 bases; unmatched junction nucleotides: 16. The CDR3 spans 16 residues. Germline V gene sequence: CDR1 GTSNPN, CDR2 SVGIG (reference sequence). In nucleotides, the CDR3 is TGTGCCTGGAAGGGTTTTGAGAGACAGGGATTTTATGGCTACACCTTC. Translated, it gives CAWKGFERQGFYGYTF.

This clone was seen a handful of times. The chain joins TRBV30 to TRBJ1-5; TRBD1 might be the D (5 bases). V lost 1 base to trimming and J lost 1 base, with 20 bases between them. CDR3 length: 18 amino acids. Germline lookup yields CDR1 GTSNPN and CDR2 SVGIG (reference sequence). This CDR3 reads CAWSANRDRLPSNQPQHF. CDR3 coding DNA: TGTGCCTGGAGTGCCAACCGGGACCGTTTACCGAGCAATCAGCCCCAGCATTTT.

The genes are TRBV30 and TRBJ2-5, with D possibly being TRBD2 (5 bases). The V end was cut by 4 bases, the J end by 3 bases, with 9 bases between. Germline V gene sequence: CDR1 GTSNPN, CDR2 SVGIG (reference sequence). The CDR3 loop spans 12 amino acids. CDR3 sequence (DNA): TGTGCCTGGAACCGGCGGGAAGAGACCCAGTACTTC. It specifies CAWNRREETQYF. The variable domain in full, completed from reference TRBV30 and TRBJ2-5, reads SQTIHQWPATLVQPVGSPLSLECTVEGTSNPNLYWYRQAAGRGLQLLFYSVGIGQISSEVPQNLSASRPQDRQFILSSKKLLLSDSGFYLCAWNRREETQYFGPGTRLLVL.

This clone was seen a handful of times. The sample has other DNA sequences that encode this CDR3 too. The chain carries TRBV7-9 and TRBJ1-3; tentatively, D is TRBD1 (5 bases). Deletions cut 5 bases from V and 0 bases from J, with 11 bases between. The CDR3 length is 15 residues. Germline CDR1 is SEHNR and CDR2 is FQNEAQ (reference sequence). CDR3: CASSLGGNSGNTIYF. Here the CDR3 DNA reads TGTGCCAGCAGCCTCGGGGGGAACTCTGGAAACACCATATATTTT.

The chain joins TRBV6-1 to TRBJ2-7; 7 bases are shared with TRBD1. The CDR3 is 15 amino acids. The J segment lost 5 bases and the V segment lost 3 bases, leaving 10 bases of the junction unmatched. Germline V gene sequence: CDR1 MNHNS, CDR2 SASEGT. CDR3 sequence (DNA): TGTGCCAGCAGTGACGCAGCGACAGGGTACCACGAGCAGTACTTC. This gives the protein CASSDAATGYHEQYF.

This clone occurred a few times. The genes are TRBV30 and TRBJ1-6; 8 bases fit TRBD1. The germline CDR1 and CDR2 sequences are GTSNPN and SVGIG (reference sequence). Losses at the gene ends were 7 bases for V and 8 bases for J; bases not matched to a gene: 19. The length of the CDR3 is 17 residues. In nucleotides, the CDR3 is TGTGCCTCCACAGGGGGGGCATGGTCTCCTTATGATTCACCCCTCCACTTT. Translating gives CASTGGAWSPYDSPLHF. Complete variable domain (other parts from reference TRBV30 and TRBJ1-6): SQTIHQWPATLVQPVGSPLSLECTVEGTSNPNLYWYRQAAGRGLQLLFYSVGIGQISSEVPQNLSASRPQDRQFILSSKKLLLSDSGFYLCASTGGAWSPYDSPLHFGNGTRLTVT.

The rearrangement uses TRBV27 and TRBJ2-7; tentatively, D is TRBD1 (6 bases). The CDR3 consists of 14 residues. The germline gives CDR1 MNHEY, CDR2 SMNVEV (reference sequence). V lost 5 bases and J 0 bases, leaving 11 bases between the germline ends. The CDR3 DNA reads TGTGCCAGCAGTATCAGGGGTAGCTCCTACGAGCAGTACTTC. Its translation: CASSIRGSSYEQYF.

Only a few counts were recorded for this clone. The chain employs TRBV4-3 and TRBJ2-7; D gene unclear. The CDR3 totals 13 residues. Trimming took off 0 bases at V and 4 bases at J, with 7 bases between the two ends. Per the germline V gene, CDR1 is LGHNA and CDR2 is YSLEER. CDR3 loop: CASSQDWKYEQYF. The CDR3 DNA reads TGCGCCAGCAGCCAAGATTGGAAGTACGAGCAGTACTTC.

The V call is TRBV5-1, the J call TRBJ2-2, with D hard to call. With 2 bases removed from V and 1 base from J, the gap between germline ends came to 9 bases. Germline CDR1 SGHRS, CDR2 YFSETQ. The CDR3 runs 15 residues. The CDR3 DNA reads TGCGCCAGCAGCTTCGGAAGCCTGAACACCGGGGAGCTGTTTTTT. Protein product: CASSFGSLNTGELFF.

The chain links TRBV19 to TRBJ1-2; 7 nucleotides line up with TRBD1. This CDR3 has 15 residues. Germline V gene lookup returns CDR1 LNHDA and CDR2 SQIVND (reference sequence). With 5 bases clipped from V and 0 bases from J, the junction kept 6 bases outside the gene matches. The CDR3 loop reads CASSDPGTANYGYTF. The CDR3 DNA reads TGTGCCAGTAGTGATCCCGGGACAGCTAACTATGGCTACACCTTC.

There are a few counts of this clone. The chain recombines TRBV6-6 with TRBJ2-1; D may match TRBD1 or TRBD2 (6 bases each). Germline V lookup: CDR1 MNHNY, CDR2 SVGAGI (reference sequence). The CDR3 extends over 12 amino acids. Trimming cost V 7 bases and J 8 bases, with 12 bases left between them. The CDR3 nucleotides read TGTGCCAGCACGGGGGCAGGGGATGAGCAGTTCTTC. Translating it yields CASTGAGDEQFF.

This clone was recorded a few times. The chain uses TRBV7-2 and TRBJ2-5, with 8 bases fitting TRBD2. Germline V lookup: CDR1 SGHTA, CDR2 FQGNSA. V lost 3 bases and J lost 5; bases outside the gene matches: 5. CDR3 size: 14 residues. The CDR3 DNA reads TGTGCCAGCAGCTTTTCTAGCGGGCGTGAGACCCAGTACTTC. Protein: CASSFSSGRETQYF.

The chain recombines TRBV19 with TRBJ2-2; possibly TRBD1 for D (6 bases). Germline-derived CDR1 and CDR2 are LNHDA and SQIVND (reference sequence). There are 13 residues in the CDR3. V lost 9 bases, J lost 5 bases, and 13 bases lay in between. Written as DNA, the CDR3 is TGTGCCAGGCCCTTACAGGGTACCGGGGAGCTGTTTTTT. Amino acids: CARPLQGTGELFF.

The V call is TRBV6-5, the J call TRBJ2-5, with 8 bases aligning to TRBD2. The junction had 8 bases not matched to a gene; V was cut back by 2 bases and J by 3 bases. The CDR3 consists of 16 residues. Germline V gene data show CDR1 as MNHEY and CDR2 as SVGAGI. The CDR3: CASSYPRLARKETQYF. The CDR3 bases are TGTGCCAGCAGTTACCCCCGACTAGCGCGGAAAGAGACCCAGTACTTC.

Worth noting for this clone: The same CDR3 also results from other DNA sequences found in this sample. The chain links TRBV28 to TRBJ2-1, with a weak D call TRBD1 (5 bases). Trimming shortened V by 7 bases and J by 2 bases, and 6 bases separated the two germline ends. Looked up from germline, CDR1 is MDHEN and CDR2 is SYDVKM. CDR3 length: 12 residues. DNA for the CDR3: TGTGCCAGCAAGGGGACCTACAATGAGCAGTTCTTC. Protein: CASKGTYNEQFF. The entire variable domain, with the rest obtained from reference TRBV28 and TRBJ2-1, is as follows: DVKVTQSSRYLVKRTGEKVFLECVQDMDHENMFWYRQDPGLGLRLIYFSYDVKMKEKGDIPEGYSVSREKKERFSLILESASTNQTSMYLCASKGTYNEQFFGPGTRLTVL.

This clone came up a few times. The rearrangement uses TRBV7-9 and TRBJ2-5, with TRBD2 matching over 10 bases. The V gene's germline CDR1 is SEHNR and CDR2 FQNEAQ (reference sequence). The CDR3 is made up of 15 amino acids. The V segment lost 3 bases and the J segment 1 base; nucleotides outside the gene matches: 2. The CDR3 bases are TGTGCCAGCAGCTTGCTAGCGGGGGCCCAAGAGACCCAGTACTTC. It codes for CASSLLAGAQETQYF.

V is TRBV19 and J is TRBJ2-7, with TRBD1 as a possible D gene (6 bases). This CDR3 is 15 amino acids long. V shed 3 bases and J shed 3 bases, with 15 bases lying between them. Germline values: CDR1 LNHDA, CDR2 SQIVND (reference sequence). The CDR3 DNA reads TGTGCCAGTAGTATGGACAGTTCCGCCGACTACGAGCAGTACTTC. Its protein product is CASSMDSSADYEQYF.

In its sample, this clone was seen a few times. The chain joins TRBV7-2 to TRBJ1-2; TRBD1 agrees at 8 bases. The CDR3 is made up of 16 amino acids. J gave up 4 bases and V 1 base, and 8 bases lay outside the gene matches. Germline V gene data show CDR1 as SGHTA and CDR2 as FQGNSA. The CDR3 is CASSLGQGISGYGYTF. CDR3 DNA: TGTGCCAGCAGCTTAGGACAGGGGATTTCGGGCTATGGCTACACCTTC.

J is TRBJ2-3 and V is TRBV29-1, with 7 bases identical to TRBD2. Germline V gene lookup returns CDR1 SQVTM and CDR2 ANQGSEA. J was trimmed by 5 bases and V by 6 bases; bases with no gene match: 2. The CDR3 has 11 amino acids. The DNA for the CDR3 is TGCAGCGTGGGGACTATAGATACGCAGTATTTT. It translates to CSVGTIDTQYF.

The chain links TRBV11-2 to TRBJ2-1; no clear D gene. The V end was cut by 0 bases, the J end by 2 bases, with 2 bases between. Germline V gene lookup returns CDR1 SGHAT and CDR2 FQNNGV. The CDR3 is 13 residues long. The CDR3 DNA reads TGTGCCAGCAGCTTAGATACCTACAATGAGCAGTTCTTC. Translating it yields CASSLDTYNEQFF.